The 26 T cell receptor beta chains given below trace back to one sample, sequenced in a study of blood T cell repertoires in COVID-19. The repertoire was sequenced with immunoSEQ multiplex PCR; TCRdb's copy has only in-frame clones and lacks some. The data show approximately 260,000 clones, with about 90% seen just once and approximately 7.6% held by the top ten. The sequenced sample consisted of peripheral blood. These receptors came from a man aged 55 to 70 who had recovered from COVID-19.

V usage is TRBV29-1 and J usage is TRBJ2-1; 9 nucleotides align to TRBD2. V lost 8 bases, J lost 0 bases, and 5 bases stayed unmatched. The V gene's germline CDR1 is SQVTM and CDR2 ANQGSEA. CDR3 size: 14 residues. The DNA for the CDR3 is TGCAGCATTAGCGGGGGCCGCTCCTACAATGAGCAGTTCTTC. Residues: CSISGGRSYNEQFF.

The chain couples TRBV5-6 to TRBJ2-1; D is ambiguous. From germline, CDR1 is SGHDT and CDR2 YYEEEE. Trimming pared 4 bases from V and 0 bases from J, leaving 11 bases between. The CDR3 is made up of 15 amino acids. CDR3 region: CASSQLKSSYNEQFF. The CDR3 DNA reads TGTGCCAGCAGCCAACTGAAAAGCTCCTACAATGAGCAGTTCTTC. Filled out from reference TRBV5-6 and TRBJ2-1, the complete variable domain reads DAGVTQSPTHLIKTRGQQVTLRCSPKSGHDTVSWYQQALGQGPQFIFQYYEEEERQRGNFPDRFSGHQFPNYSSELNVNALLLGDSALYLCASSQLKSSYNEQFFGPGTRLTVL.

This clone turned up a few times. CDR3 region: CASRVRGTTEAFF. The CDR3 DNA follows: TGTGCCAGCAGGGTCAGGGGGACCACTGAAGCTTTCTTT. The J gene is TRBJ1-1, the V gene TRBV12-3 or TRBV12-4; 7 nucleotides line up with TRBD1. V dropped 6 bases and J dropped 4; count of bases not matched to a gene: 5. The CDR3 sequence is 13 residues long.

The chain uses TRBV14 and TRBJ2-3, with no clear D. The CDR3 is 15 amino acids. Trimming removed 1 base at V and 0 bases at J, with 8 bases between. The germline V gene has CDR1 SGHDN and CDR2 FVKESK. The CDR3 sequence is CASSQGAVSTDTQYF. The CDR3 coding sequence is TGTGCCAGCAGCCAAGGGGCCGTTAGCACAGATACGCAGTATTTT.

The rearrangement links TRBV4-1 to TRBJ1-1, with D hard to call. The V end was cut by 0 bases, the J end by 6 bases, with 8 bases between. The CDR3 contains 13 residues. Germline values: CDR1 MGHRA, CDR2 YSYEKL. Here the CDR3 reads CASSQEYSPEAFF. CDR3 coding DNA: TGCGCCAGCAGCCAAGAGTACTCCCCTGAAGCTTTCTTT.

The chain combines TRBV5-6 with TRBJ1-1; TRBD1 matches at 9 bases. CDR1 is SGHDT, CDR2 YYEEEE, per germline. Losses at the gene ends were 2 bases for V and 4 bases for J; bases not matched to a gene: 6. CDR3 length: 15 amino acids. Here the CDR3 reads CASSFLGQGFTEAFF. CDR3 DNA: TGTGCCAGCAGCTTTTTGGGACAGGGATTCACTGAAGCTTTCTTT.

The chain joins TRBV4-2 to TRBJ2-3, with 10 bases that match TRBD2. Germline CDR1 and CDR2: LGHNA and YNFKEQ. The CDR3 is 16 amino acids. Trimming cost V 4 bases and J 0 bases; bases outside gene matches: 4. CDR3 amino acids: CASSPRGLASTDTQYF. The CDR3 DNA reads TGTGCCAGCAGCCCAAGGGGACTAGCGAGCACAGATACGCAGTATTTT.

The chain employs TRBV5-1 and TRBJ1-2; D gene ambiguous. This CDR3 has 13 amino acids. Germline CDR1 and CDR2: SGHRS and YFSETQ. The V and J ends lost 5 bases and 3 bases respectively, with 11 bases between them. CDR3 sequence: CASRVGVDYGYTF. CDR3 DNA: TGCGCCAGCAGGGTCGGGGTTGACTATGGCTACACCTTC. Supplemented by reference TRBV5-1 and TRBJ1-2, the full variable domain reads KAGVTQTPRYLIKTRGQQVTLSCSPISGHRSVSWYQQTPGQGLQFLFEYFSETQRNKGNFPGRFSGRQFSNSRSEMNVSTLELGDSALYLCASRVGVDYGYTFGSGTRLTVV.

The V and J genes are TRBV7-2 and TRBJ1-1, with D possibly TRBD1 on 6 matching bases. The CDR3 is made up of 15 amino acids. CDR1 is SGHTA, CDR2 FQGNSA, per germline. V was trimmed by 5 bases and J by 2 bases, leaving 15 bases between them. The CDR3 reads CASSPYWGGNTEAFF. The DNA of the CDR3 is TGTGCCAGCAGCCCGTACTGGGGGGGCAACACTGAAGCTTTCTTT.

The gene calls are TRBV3-1 (or the pseudogene TRBV3-2) and TRBJ1-4; no clear D. The germline V gene has CDR1 LGHDT and CDR2 YNNKEL (reference sequence). The CDR3 is made up of 13 amino acids. V lost 0 bases to trimming and J lost 7 bases, with 6 bases between them. The CDR3 loop reads CASSQDFVEKLFF. Here the CDR3 DNA reads TGTGCCAGCAGCCAAGATTTCGTTGAAAAACTGTTTTTT.

The table lists this clone with a count of one. The rearrangement uses TRBV4-1 and TRBJ1-5; 9 positions match TRBD1. V dropped 2 bases and J dropped 7; count of bases not matched to a gene: 6. CDR1 MGHRA and CDR2 YSYEKL come from the germline V gene. This CDR3 has 15 residues. For the CDR3, the DNA is TGCGCCAGCAGCCAAACAGGGGGCGCATACCAGCCCCAGCATTTT. This codes for CASSQTGGAYQPQHF.

CDR3 loop: CASSYSPGETQYF. The CDR3 coding sequence is TGTGCCAGCAGTTACTCTCCGGGAGAGACCCAGTACTTC. The J gene is TRBJ2-5, the V gene TRBV6-5; D is unresolved. V gave up 0 bases and J gave up 4 bases, with 6 bases separating them. Germline CDR1 is MNHEY and CDR2 is SVGAGI. This CDR3 comprises 13 residues.

The V call is TRBV5-5, the J call TRBJ1-1; D not certain. The CDR3 spans 13 residues. V lost 2 bases and J lost 1, with 6 bases in between. Per the germline V gene, CDR1 is SGHKS and CDR2 is YYEKEE (reference sequence). CDR3 region: CASSFSGNTEAFF. The CDR3 coding sequence is TGTGCCAGCAGCTTTAGCGGGAACACTGAAGCTTTCTTT.

The chain combines TRBV3-1 (or the pseudogene TRBV3-2) with TRBJ2-7, with 10 bases lining up with TRBD1. J gave up 2 bases and V 5 bases, and 6 bases lay outside the gene matches. The germline gives CDR1 LGHDT, CDR2 YNNKEL (reference sequence). The CDR3 contains 15 residues. The CDR3, as DNA: TGTGCCAGCAGCTCCCGGGACAGGGGTACCTACGAGCAGTACTTC. Translation: CASSSRDRGTYEQYF.

V usage is TRBV5-4 and J usage is TRBJ1-6, with D tentatively TRBD1 (5 bases). Germline V lookup: CDR1 SGHNT, CDR2 YYREEE (reference sequence). V was clipped by 4 bases and J by 2 bases, with 16 bases between them. This CDR3 is 17 amino acids long. Here the CDR3 reads CASSPSAQGPYNSPLHF. The CDR3 nucleotides are TGTGCCAGCAGCCCATCAGCTCAGGGCCCCTATAATTCACCCCTCCACTTT.

The V gene is TRBV23-1, the J gene TRBJ1-5; 11 nucleotides line up with TRBD1. TRBV23-1 is an ORF, with its function uncertain. V shed 6 bases and J 4 bases; nucleotides not matched to a gene: 26. The CDR3 length is 22 residues. The CDR3 DNA reads as TGCGCCAGCAGACAGGACAGGGGGCGCAACGGTAGGGGAAGACTCTTAAATCAGCCCCAGCATTTT. Protein product: CASRQDRGRNGRGRLLNQPQHF.

This chain uses TRBV21-1 with TRBJ1-5; TRBD1, the table's D call, lacks a check against the DNA. TRBV21-1 is deemed a pseudogene. The CDR3 length is 17 residues. The CDR3 sequence: CASSTRTGTDSNQPQHF. CDR3 DNA: TGTGCCAGCAGCACCCGGACAGGCACCGATAGCAATCAGCCCCAGCATTTT.

The chain couples TRBV6-6 to TRBJ1-6, with D perhaps matching TRBD1 (6 bases). This CDR3 region has 15 residues. Germline CDR1 is MNHNY and CDR2 is SVGAGI (reference sequence). Trimming left V 0 bases short and J 6 bases short, with 9 bases between. CDR3 nucleotides: TGTGCCAGCAGTTACTCTAGGGGGAGTAATTCACCCCTCCACTTT. As protein: CASSYSRGSNSPLHF.

This clone was counted only a few times. The V call is TRBV4-1, the J call TRBJ1-5, with TRBD1 matching over 9 bases. The CDR3 is 18 amino acids. J lost 1 base, V lost 4 bases, and 11 bases had no gene match. Germline-derived CDR1 and CDR2 are MGHRA and YSYEKL. CDR3 sequence reads: CASSLRSGTGLSNQPQHF. In nucleotides, the CDR3 is TGCGCCAGCAGCCTACGTTCCGGGACAGGGTTGAGCAATCAGCCCCAGCATTTT.

The CDR3 nucleotides read TGTGCCAGCAGGTCATCTGGGGCCAACGTCCTGACTTTC. It is translated as CASRSSGANVLTF. The chain joins TRBV12-3 or TRBV12-4 to TRBJ2-6; D remains unclear. V lost 6 bases and J lost 1, with 4 bases in between. The CDR3 has 13 amino acids.

The chain uses TRBV5-4 and TRBJ2-5, with 7 bases that match TRBD2. After removal of 4 bases from V and 5 bases from J, the junction contained 8 bases not matched to a gene. Germline values: CDR1 SGHNT, CDR2 YYREEE (reference sequence). The length of the CDR3 is 14 residues. DNA for the CDR3: TGTGCCAGCAGCAAAGAGGGACTAAGGGAGACCCAGTACTTC. Protein sequence: CASSKEGLRETQYF.

This clone was detected only once. The rearrangement links TRBV2 to TRBJ2-7; D perhaps matches TRBD1 (6 bases). CDR1 is SNHLY, CDR2 FYNNEI, per germline. V lost 5 bases and J lost 3, with 11 bases in between. This CDR3 has 13 residues. CDR3 DNA sequence: TGTGCCAGCAGTAGCCAGGGGCTCTACGAGCAGTACGTC. It is translated as CASSSQGLYEQYV.

The gene calls are TRBV5-1 and TRBJ2-6, with D hard to call. Germline-derived CDR1 and CDR2 are SGHRS and YFSETQ. V was cut by 0 bases and J by 4 bases, with 11 bases left in between. The CDR3 length is 16 residues. This chain's CDR3 is CASSLGYRHGANVLTF. For the CDR3, the DNA is TGCGCCAGCAGCTTGGGGTACAGACACGGGGCCAACGTCCTGACTTTC.

The genes are TRBV7-9 and TRBJ2-1; TRBD2 aligns across 9 bases. The CDR3 extends over 16 amino acids. The germline V gene encodes CDR1 SEHNR and CDR2 FQNEAQ (reference sequence). V gave up 4 bases and J gave up 8 bases; unmatched junction bases: 12. CDR3 DNA sequence: TGTGCCAGCAGCTCGGCCTGGCGGGGGGGCTTGTATGAGCAGTTCTTC. Translating it yields CASSSAWRGGLYEQFF.

This chain uses TRBV2 with TRBJ2-5; 7 bases line up with TRBD2. Germline CDR1 is SNHLY and CDR2 is FYNNEI. The CDR3 covers 14 residues. V gave up 3 bases and J gave up 2 bases; unmatched junction bases: 3. The CDR3 here is CASSDIAGQETQYF. In nucleotides, the CDR3 is TGTGCCAGCAGTGATATAGCGGGTCAAGAGACCCAGTACTTC.

The chain couples TRBV6-6 to TRBJ2-7; 10 bases line up with TRBD1. CDR3 length: 15 amino acids. With 4 bases clipped from V and 3 bases from J, the junction kept 6 bases outside the gene matches. Germline CDR1 reads MNHNY; CDR2 reads SVGAGI (reference sequence). The CDR3 reads CASSSRTGGYYEQYV. In nucleotides, the CDR3 is TGTGCCAGCAGTTCGAGGACAGGGGGTTACTACGAGCAGTACGTC.